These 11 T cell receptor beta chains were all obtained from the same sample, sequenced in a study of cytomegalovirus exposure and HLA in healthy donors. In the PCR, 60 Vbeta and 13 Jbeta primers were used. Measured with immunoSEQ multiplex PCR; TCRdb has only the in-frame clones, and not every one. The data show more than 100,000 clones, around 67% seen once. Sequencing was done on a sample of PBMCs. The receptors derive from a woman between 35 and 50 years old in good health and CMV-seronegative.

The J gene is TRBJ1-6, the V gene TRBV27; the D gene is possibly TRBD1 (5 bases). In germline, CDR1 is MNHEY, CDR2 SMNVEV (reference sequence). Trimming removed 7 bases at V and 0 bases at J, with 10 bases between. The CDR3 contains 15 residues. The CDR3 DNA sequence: TGTGCCAGCAAGGGGAGGGGCTCCTATAATTCACCCCTCCACTTT. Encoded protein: CASKGRGSYNSPLHF.

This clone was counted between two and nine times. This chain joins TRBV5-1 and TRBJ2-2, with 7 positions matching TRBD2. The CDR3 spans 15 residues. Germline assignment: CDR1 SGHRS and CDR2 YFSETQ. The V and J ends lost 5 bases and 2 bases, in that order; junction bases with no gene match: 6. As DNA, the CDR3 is TGCGCCAGCAGTGGTGGCGGGGGTAACACCGGGGAGCTGTTTTTT. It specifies CASSGGGGNTGELFF.

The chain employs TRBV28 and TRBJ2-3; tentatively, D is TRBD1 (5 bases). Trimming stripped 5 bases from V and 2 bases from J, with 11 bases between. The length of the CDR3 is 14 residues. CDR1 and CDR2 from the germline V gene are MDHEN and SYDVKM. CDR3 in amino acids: CASSPSGLTDTQYF. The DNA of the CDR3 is TGTGCCAGCAGTCCGTCAGGGCTCACAGATACGCAGTATTTT.

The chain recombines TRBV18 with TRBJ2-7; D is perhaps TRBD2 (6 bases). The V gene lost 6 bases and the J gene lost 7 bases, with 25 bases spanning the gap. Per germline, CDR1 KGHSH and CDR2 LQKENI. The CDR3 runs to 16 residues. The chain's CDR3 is CASSPEDGAAGLEQYF. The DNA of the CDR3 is TGTGCCAGCTCCCCCGAGGACGGGGCGGCGGGGTTAGAGCAGTACTTC.

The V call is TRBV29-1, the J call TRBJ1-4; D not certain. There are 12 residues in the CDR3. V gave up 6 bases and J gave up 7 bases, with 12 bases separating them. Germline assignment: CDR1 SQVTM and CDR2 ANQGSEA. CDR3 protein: CSVLELGEKLFF. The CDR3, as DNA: TGCAGCGTCCTGGAGCTAGGTGAAAAACTGTTTTTT.

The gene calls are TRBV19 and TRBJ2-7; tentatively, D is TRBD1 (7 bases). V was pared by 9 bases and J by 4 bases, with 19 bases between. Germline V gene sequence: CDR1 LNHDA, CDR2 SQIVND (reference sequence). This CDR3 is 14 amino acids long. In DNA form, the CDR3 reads TGTGCCAGCAAACAGGGGTTCCGGGGGTACGAGCAGTACTTC. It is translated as CASKQGFRGYEQYF.

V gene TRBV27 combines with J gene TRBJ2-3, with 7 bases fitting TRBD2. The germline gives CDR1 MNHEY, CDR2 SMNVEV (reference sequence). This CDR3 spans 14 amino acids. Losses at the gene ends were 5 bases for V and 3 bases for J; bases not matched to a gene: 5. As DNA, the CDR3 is TGTGCCAGCAGTGTGACTAGCCAGACAGATACGCAGTATTTT. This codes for CASSVTSQTDTQYF.

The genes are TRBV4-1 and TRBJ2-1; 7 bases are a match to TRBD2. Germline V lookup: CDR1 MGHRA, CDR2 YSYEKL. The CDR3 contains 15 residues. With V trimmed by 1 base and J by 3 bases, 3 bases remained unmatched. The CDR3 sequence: CASSQAGGHYNEQFF. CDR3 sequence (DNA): TGCGCCAGCAGCCAAGCGGGGGGTCACTACAATGAGCAGTTCTTC.

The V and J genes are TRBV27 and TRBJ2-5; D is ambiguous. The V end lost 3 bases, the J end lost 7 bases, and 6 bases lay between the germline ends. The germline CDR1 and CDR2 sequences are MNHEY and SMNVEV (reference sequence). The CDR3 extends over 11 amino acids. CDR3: CASSFSGTQYF. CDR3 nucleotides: TGTGCCAGCAGTTTTAGTGGGACCCAGTACTTC.

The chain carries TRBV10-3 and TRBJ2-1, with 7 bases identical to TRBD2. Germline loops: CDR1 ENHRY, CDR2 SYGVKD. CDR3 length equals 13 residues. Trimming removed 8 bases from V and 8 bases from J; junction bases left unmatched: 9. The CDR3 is CAIETGGFYEQFF. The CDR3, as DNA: TGTGCCATCGAAACGGGAGGATTTTATGAGCAGTTCTTC.

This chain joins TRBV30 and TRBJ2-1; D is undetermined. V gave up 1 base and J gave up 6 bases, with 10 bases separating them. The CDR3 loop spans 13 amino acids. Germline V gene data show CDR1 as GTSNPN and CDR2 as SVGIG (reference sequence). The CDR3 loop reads CAWSGIRGNEQFF. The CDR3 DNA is TGTGCCTGGAGTGGGATCAGAGGCAATGAGCAGTTCTTC.